These T cell receptor beta chains were read from a single sample in a study of OX40 agonist ivuxolimab in advanced cancers. Data came from immunoSEQ multiplex PCR; TCRdb stores just in-frame clones and leaves some out. The sample yields around 65,000 clones, 91% seen once. The sequences come from CD4+ or CD8+ T cells sorted from blood, collected in a trial of the OX40 agonist ivuxolimab. The receptors were sampled from an adult with an advanced solid tumor such as melanoma, head and neck, liver or kidney cancer. The CDR3 runs from the conserved cysteine through the conserved F or W. The order of the fields is D gene, J gene, V gene, clone size, CDR3 protein, CDR3 DNA. A D gene is named only where the DNA matches it firmly. Clone size is given for some rows only: seen once, a few or many times, or a class if the clone is expanded.

>-|TRBJ1-1|TRBV19|-
CASSPARVMNTEAFF
TGTGCCAGTAGCCCAGCGCGGGTGATGAACACTGAAGCTTTCTTT
>-|TRBJ1-5|TRBV6-1|few
CASSPGVQPQHF
TGTGCCAGCAGTCCAGGGGTTCAGCCCCAGCATTTT
>-|TRBJ2-7|TRBV7-9|-
CASSLFGGAYYEQYF
TGTGCCAGCAGCTTATTTGGGGGGGCCTATTACGAGCAGTACTTC
>-|TRBJ1-1|TRBV19|-
CASRAGEAFF
TGTGCCAGTAGGGCAGGAGAAGCTTTCTTT
>-|TRBJ1-1|TRBV7-9|-
CASSFLAAMNTEAFF
TGTGCCAGCAGCTTTCTGGCGGCCATGAACACTGAAGCTTTCTTT
>TRBD2|TRBJ2-2|TRBV10-3|-
CAISVPSGGAVPGELFF
TGTGCCATCAGTGTACCTAGCGGGGGGGCCGTGCCCGGGGAGCTGTTTTTT
>-|TRBJ2-5|TRBV25-1|-
CASSEWAGKETQYF
TGTGCCAGCAGTGAATGGGCCGGGAAAGAGACCCAGTACTTC
>-|TRBJ1-1|TRBV5-3|-
CARSLIGGRLNTEAFF
TGTGCCAGAAGCTTGATCGGGGGTCGGCTGAACACTGAAGCTTTCTTT
>-|TRBJ1-1|TRBV29-1|once
CSVHRAANTEAFF
TGCAGCGTTCACCGGGCCGCGAACACTGAAGCTTTCTTT
>-|TRBJ2-4|TRBV18|-
CASSPPPKPQDLAKNIQYF
TGTGCCAGCTCACCACCTCCGAAACCCCAAGATCTAGCCAAAAACATTCAGTACTTC
>-|TRBJ1-6|TRBV7-9|once
CASSSWGGNSPLHF
TGTGCCAGCAGCTCCTGGGGTGGGAATTCACCCCTCCACTTT
>-|TRBJ1-1|TRBV2|-
CANGDGGNTEAFF
TGTGCCAACGGGGACGGAGGAAACACTGAAGCTTTCTTT
>-|TRBJ1-2|TRBV10-3|-
CAISSPSTAPYGYTF
TGTGCCATCAGCTCTCCCTCGACAGCCCCCTATGGCTACACCTTC
>-|TRBJ1-1|TRBV5-1|few
CASSRTGFTEAFF
TGCGCCAGCAGCCGTACAGGGTTCACTGAAGCTTTCTTT
>TRBD2|TRBJ2-2|TRBV6-5|-
CASSPGLANTGELFF
TGTGCCAGCAGCCCGGGACTAGCGAACACCGGGGAGCTGTTTTTT
>TRBD2|TRBJ2-1|TRBV10-2|-
CASQGLVGDEQFF
TGCGCCAGCCAGGGACTAGTTGGAGATGAGCAGTTCTTC
>-|TRBJ2-5|TRBV9|-
CASSSRALQETQYF
TGTGCCAGCAGCAGCCGGGCCCTTCAAGAGACCCAGTACTTC
>-|TRBJ1-6|TRBV27|few
CASSLALPTGEGSPLHF
TGTGCCAGCAGTTTAGCCCTTCCGACAGGAGAAGGCTCACCCCTCCACTTT
>TRBD2|TRBJ2-3|TRBV19|-
CASSIRGGDTQYF
TGTGCCAGTAGTATCCGGGGGGGCGATACGCAGTATTTT
>-|TRBJ2-6|TRBV13|-
CASSSRAIYGANVLTF
TGTGCCAGCAGCTCCCGGGCGATCTATGGGGCCAACGTCCTGACTTTC
>-|TRBJ2-3|TRBV4-1|once
CASSQGQNTDTQYF
TGCGCCAGCAGCCAAGGACAGAACACAGATACGCAGTATTTT
>TRBD1|TRBJ2-1|TRBV6-1|-
CASSGYRGAYNEQFF
TGTGCCAGCAGTGGGTACAGGGGGGCCTACAATGAGCAGTTCTTC
>TRBD2|TRBJ2-5|TRBV11-2|-
CASSYSGGGQETQYF
TGTGCCAGCAGCTACTCCGGGGGGGGGCAAGAGACCCAGTACTTC
>TRBD1|TRBJ2-1|TRBV7-8|once
CASSSTSTGPYNEQFF
TGTGCCAGCAGCTCGACGTCGACAGGGCCCTACAATGAGCAGTTCTTC
>TRBD2|TRBJ2-5|TRBV13|-
CASSQRGLAGEETQYF
TGTGCCAGCAGTCAACGGGGACTAGCGGGAGAAGAGACCCAGTACTTC
>-|TRBJ2-7|TRBV6-5|-
CASSSGGTYEQYF
TGTGCCAGCAGTTCTGGGGGAACCTACGAGCAGTACTTC
>-|TRBJ1-1|TRBV5-4|-
CASTPGGAPEAFF
TGTGCCAGCACCCCCGGGGGGGCCCCTGAAGCTTTCTTT
>TRBD1|TRBJ2-6|TRBV28|-
CASSPPPGTGEWGGSGANVLTF
TGTGCCAGCAGCCCCCCTCCAGGGACAGGGGAATGGGGCGGCTCTGGGGCCAACGTCCTGACTTTC
>TRBD2|TRBJ2-7|TRBV29-1|-
CSVLAGDSYEQYF
TGCAGCGTTCTAGCGGGGGACTCCTACGAGCAGTACTTC
>TRBD1|TRBJ2-1|TRBV6-6|-
CASSWGQGAAEQFF
TGTGCCAGCAGTTGGGGACAGGGGGCAGCTGAGCAGTTCTTC
>-|TRBJ1-2|TRBV27|-
CASSFCPNGYTF
TGTGCCAGCAGTTTTTGCCCTAATGGCTACACCTTC
>TRBD1|TRBJ2-1|TRBV19|-
CASSLLGQDYNEQFF
TGTGCCAGTAGTCTTTTGGGACAGGACTACAATGAGCAGTTCTTC
>-|TRBJ1-1|TRBV9|-
CASSPEGYTEAFF
TGTGCCAGCAGCCCCGAGGGTTACACTGAAGCTTTCTTT
>-|TRBJ2-7|TRBV11-2|few
CASSEDYEQYF
TGTGCCAGCTCCGAAGACTACGAGCAGTACTTC
>-|TRBJ1-1|TRBV5-4|-
CASSPSMNTEAFF
TGTGCCAGCAGCCCGTCGATGAACACTGAAGCTTTCTTT
>TRBD1|TRBJ1-2|TRBV5-5|-
CASSSIPYDTGGGYTF
TGTGCCAGCAGCTCTATCCCATATGATACAGGGGGCGGCTACACCTTC
>-|TRBJ1-1|TRBV6-5|-
CASSYSGGMNTEAFF
TGTGCCAGCAGTTACTCGGGCGGGATGAACACTGAAGCTTTCTTT
>TRBD2|TRBJ2-1|TRBV28|-
CASSLGGDLYNEQFF
TGTGCCAGCAGTTTAGGGGGGGACCTCTACAATGAGCAGTTCTTC
>-|TRBJ1-1|TRBV5-6|-
CASSLDMNTEAFF
TGTGCCAGCAGCTTGGACATGAACACTGAAGCTTTCTTT
>-|TRBJ1-1|TRBV4-1|-
CASSQDDGLLNTEAFF
TGCGCCAGCAGCCAAGATGATGGCTTACTGAACACTGAAGCTTTCTTT
>-|TRBJ2-2|TRBV28|-
CASSPRLNTGELFF
TGTGCCAGCAGTCCTCGACTAAACACCGGGGAGCTGTTTTTT
>-|TRBJ2-1|TRBV27|-
CASSLSAYNEQFF
TGTGCCAGCAGTTTATCGGCCTACAATGAGCAGTTCTTC
>-|TRBJ1-6|TRBV12-2|-
CASRGQLNSPLHF
TGTGCAAGTCGCGGACAGCTTAATTCACCCCTCCACTTT
>-|TRBJ1-4|TRBV28|-
CASSLQIVGEKLFF
TGTGCCAGCAGTTTACAGATAGTAGGTGAAAAACTGTTTTTT
>-|TRBJ1-1|TRBV5-6|-
CASNSDSLMNTEAFF
TGTGCCAGCAACTCGGACAGCCTCATGAACACTGAAGCTTTCTTT
>-|TRBJ2-7|TRBV11-2|-
CASSFRDDEQYF
TGTGCCAGCAGCTTCAGGGATGACGAGCAGTACTTC
>-|TRBJ1-5|TRBV7-2|-
CASSLAGQPQHF
TGTGCCAGCAGCTTAGCTGGGCAGCCCCAGCATTTT
>-|TRBJ1-1|TRBV6-5|-
CASSYSGNILNTEAFF
TGTGCCAGCAGTTACTCGGGGAATATTCTGAACACTGAAGCTTTCTTT
>TRBD1|TRBJ1-2|TRBV6-5|few
CASSYAGGDTF
TGTGCCAGCAGTTATGCAGGGGGAGACACCTTC
>-|TRBJ2-3|TRBV6-1|-
CASSEEDRSTDTQYF
TGTGCCAGCAGTGAAGAGGATAGAAGCACAGATACGCAGTATTTT
>-|TRBJ1-5|TRBV27|-
CASSPLSNQPQHF
TGTGCCAGCAGTCCCTTGAGCAATCAGCCCCAGCATTTT
>-|TRBJ2-1|TRBV9|-
CASSASYNEQFF
TGTGCCAGCAGCGCCTCCTACAATGAGCAGTTCTTC
>-|TRBJ1-2|TRBV13|-
CASSPSAEGSIPNYGYTF
TGTGCCAGCAGCCCCTCCGCAGAGGGCTCCATCCCTAACTATGGCTACACCTTC
>TRBD2|TRBJ2-5|TRBV11-3|-
CASSLVSGGRETQYF
TGTGCCAGCAGCTTAGTGAGCGGGGGGCGTGAGACCCAGTACTTC
>-|TRBJ1-2|TRBV19|-
CASREDPNYGYTF
TGTGCCAGTAGAGAGGATCCTAACTATGGCTACACCTTC
>-|TRBJ1-2|TRBV6-1|-
CASTKSPYLRSYTF
TGTGCCAGCACCAAGTCCCCTTATTTGAGGAGCTACACCTTC
>-|TRBJ2-7|TRBV4-1|-
CASSQELAYEQYF
TGCGCCAGCAGCCAAGAGCTCGCCTACGAGCAGTACTTC
>-|TRBJ2-1|TRBV28|-
CASSFTSGGSEQFF
TGTGCCAGCAGTTTTACCTCAGGGGGGAGTGAGCAGTTCTTC
>TRBD1|TRBJ1-5|TRBV5-6|-
CASSYRGLGQPQHF
TGTGCCAGCAGCTACAGGGGGCTGGGGCAGCCCCAGCATTTT
>-|TRBJ1-5|TRBV13|-
CASSLGAENQPQHF
TGTGCCAGCAGCTTAGGGGCCGAAAATCAGCCCCAGCATTTT